This paragraph covers one T cell receptor beta chain sequence. What it binds is not known. The sample is drawn from a study of cytomegalovirus exposure and HLA in healthy donors. The overall study: The roughly 110 validation repertoires matched the roughly 650 first-cohort repertoires in platform, a later analysis reported.

The CDR3 loop spans 17 amino acids. The germline CDR1 and CDR2 sequences are LNHDA and SQIVND (reference sequence). Trimming left V 7 bases short and J 3 bases short, with 22 bases between. Profiling relied on immunoSEQ multiplex PCR, and the TCRdb table lists in-frame clones only, not all of them. The data contain more than 95,000 clones, about 90% of them singletons. Overall study findings and caveats: Reports credit the classifier with highly specific, highly sensitive diagnosis of cytomegalovirus status. That first-cohort TCR clusters tended to co-occur in the 100 to 150 validation repertoires was found in a later analysis. Many donors shared some public TCRs, even though most TCR sequences were rare.

Sequencing was carried out using PBMCs. The chain has TRBV19 and TRBJ2-1, with D tentatively TRBD2 (5 bases). This sequence originates from a woman between 18 and 30 years old in good health and CMV-seronegative. The CDR3 reads CASTWRLDPGRYNEQFF. The DNA of the CDR3 is TGTGCCAGTACGTGGAGGTTGGACCCCGGACGCTACAATGAGCAGTTCTTC. The full variable domain, its missing parts supplied by reference TRBV19 and TRBJ2-1, is DGGITQSPKYLFRKEGQNVTLSCEQNLNHDAMYWYRQDPGQGLRLIYYSQIVNDFQKGDIAEGYSVSREKKESFPLTVTSAQKNPTAFYLCASTWRLDPGRYNEQFFGPGTRLTVL.